This T cell receptor beta chain was captured by sequencing in a study of T cell responses to AZD1222 COVID-19 vaccine. For the study at large: Analysis merged second doses at about 4 or about 12 weeks.

Study-level findings and limits: Donors were chiefly white British, with a greater number of females, and clonal diversity was perhaps underestimated.

This CDR3 is 14 amino acids long. Germline CDR1 is SGHRS and CDR2 is YFSETQ. With 4 bases removed from V and 4 bases from J, the gap between germline ends came to 14 bases. This clone has just a few counts. Antigen: not known. Clones were read by immunoSEQ multiplex PCR, and TCRdb kept only the in-frame ones, dropping some. The sample includes 120,000 or so clones, approximately 87% seen only once; the top ten take about 10%. This specimen consisted of peripheral blood, obtained on day 0 of AZD1222 vaccination. The receptor's source is an adult in good health. V is TRBV5-1 and J is TRBJ1-2, with D uncertain. CDR3 DNA sequence: TGCGCCAGCAGCGAGAGATCAGGCGTCTATGGCTACACCTTC. The encoded protein is CASSERSGVYGYTF.